These 32 T cell receptor beta chains were sequenced from one sample in a study of Ad26.COV2.S vaccination and SARS-CoV-2 variants. The data were produced by immunoSEQ multiplex PCR, yet TCRdb's version contains in-frame clones alone and is incomplete. The table lists roughly 320,000 clones, around 85% of them singletons. Treatment noted: over 15 received Ad26.COV2.S at low or high dose, single or two shots; five or six received placebo; per-sample allocation not given. The samples were gathered on day 63 after the first injection of vaccine or placebo. Here the sequenced sample was peripheral blood, taken in a trial of Ad26.COV2.S vaccine versus placebo. These receptors were collected from a person between 18 and 60 years old who received the Ad26.COV2.S COVID-19 vaccine or a placebo.

The chain links TRBV11-1 to TRBJ1-4, with 8 positions matching TRBD1. V lost 5 bases, J lost 7 bases, and 3 bases stayed unmatched. The CDR3 is made up of 13 amino acids. The V gene's germline CDR1 is SGHAT and CDR2 FQDESV (reference sequence). As DNA, the CDR3 is TGTGCCAGCAGCCCCGACAGGGGTGAAAAACTGTTTTTT. Amino acids: CASSPDRGEKLFF.

This clone came up once. The chain combines TRBV6-5 with TRBJ2-7; a weak D match, TRBD2 (5 bases). The CDR3 consists of 11 residues. Germline CDR1 reads MNHEY; CDR2 reads SVGAGI. Trimming left V 10 bases short and J 6 bases short, with 13 bases between. The CDR3 here is CATTTGFEQYF. The CDR3 DNA is TGTGCCACCACTACGGGGTTCGAGCAGTACTTC.

The chain recombines TRBV3-1 (or the pseudogene TRBV3-2) with TRBJ2-7; the D gene is possibly TRBD1 (5 bases). The CDR3 is 17 residues long. Trimming stripped 3 bases from V and 1 base from J, with 19 bases between. CDR1 is LGHDT, CDR2 YNNKEL, per germline (reference sequence). The CDR3 nucleotides are TGTGCCAGCAGCCACCTGCCAGGGATTCATTCTTCCTACGAGCAGTACTTC. Translating gives CASSHLPGIHSSYEQYF.

V is TRBV7-9 and J is TRBJ1-6; unclear D gene. The CDR3 has 14 amino acids. Trimming pared 5 bases from V and 0 bases from J, leaving 5 bases between. Germline CDR1 is SEHNR and CDR2 is FQNEAQ (reference sequence). The CDR3 DNA sequence: TGTGCCAGCAGCGGGAGCTCCTATAATTCACCCCTCCACTTT. Encoded protein: CASSGSSYNSPLHF.

The chain joins TRBV6-5 to TRBJ1-2, with a possible D match to TRBD1 (5 bases). Trimming took off 6 bases at V and 4 bases at J, with 18 bases between the two ends. The CDR3 runs 15 residues. Germline lookup yields CDR1 MNHEY and CDR2 SVGAGI. CDR3 region: CASSQPGPTTYGYTF. The CDR3 nucleotides are TGTGCCAGCAGCCAACCGGGACCTACAACCTATGGCTACACCTTC.

The chain joins TRBV10-1 to TRBJ2-7; D unclear. Trimming pared 5 bases from V and 4 bases from J, leaving 12 bases between. Germline V gene lookup returns CDR1 WNHNN and CDR2 SYGVQD (reference sequence). This CDR3 is built from 13 residues. As DNA, the CDR3 is TGCGCCAGCAGTCGCGATACGACTTACGAGCAGTACTTC. Translating it yields CASSRDTTYEQYF.

The chain is built from TRBV10-3 and TRBJ1-1, with 8 bases identical to TRBD1. The CDR3 is 14 amino acids. CDR1 and CDR2 from the germline V gene are ENHRY and SYGVKD. The J segment lost 4 bases and the V segment lost 9 bases, leaving 10 bases of the junction unmatched. In DNA form, the CDR3 reads TGTGCCATTGGACAGGGAGCTACCTCCACTGAAGCTTTCTTT. Translated: CAIGQGATSTEAFF.

The count of this clone is one. The chain uses TRBV19 and TRBJ1-1, with a tentative D call TRBD1 (5 bases). The V gene's germline CDR1 is LNHDA and CDR2 SQIVND (reference sequence). The germline V and J ends were trimmed by 3 bases and 4 bases, with 21 bases remaining between them. The CDR3 extends over 17 amino acids. DNA of the CDR3: TGTGCCAGTAGTATTTGGATTGGGCGGGGGGTCGGCACTGAAGCTTTCTTT. Amino acid sequence: CASSIWIGRGVGTEAFF.

V and J are TRBV6-1 and TRBJ1-5, with a possible D match to TRBD1 (5 bases). This CDR3 has 11 amino acids. Germline values: CDR1 MNHNS, CDR2 SASEGT. Between the trimmed V and J ends, which lost 5 bases and 7 bases, there was a span of 6 bases. Here the CDR3 DNA reads TGTGCCAGCAGTTCAGGGCAGCCCCAGCATTTT. Translating gives CASSSGQPQHF.

In DNA form, the CDR3 reads TGTGCCACTCAACAGGGTTTGGGGTATGGCTACACCTTC. Its protein is CATQQGLGYGYTF. The V and J genes are TRBV10-3 and TRBJ1-2, with D possibly TRBD1 on 6 matching bases. V was shortened by 10 bases and J by 5 bases, with 17 bases between the two germline ends. CDR1 and CDR2 (germline): ENHRY, SYGVKD. The CDR3 covers 13 residues.

The CDR3 protein is CASSPPNTDTQYF. Written as DNA, the CDR3 is TGTGCCAGCAGCCCCCCGAACACAGATACGCAGTATTTT. The rearrangement joins TRBV28 to TRBJ2-3; D not certain. Germline loops: CDR1 MDHEN, CDR2 SYDVKM. The CDR3 runs to 13 residues. The ends were cut back, 6 bases at V and 2 bases at J, with 9 bases in the middle.

This clone showed up just a few times. V and J are TRBV4-1 and TRBJ2-7; D might be TRBD2 (6 bases). V was shortened by 2 bases and J by 2 bases, with 13 bases between the two germline ends. The CDR3 extends over 15 amino acids. Germline V gene sequence: CDR1 MGHRA, CDR2 YSYEKL. The CDR3 bases are TGCGCCAGCAGCCAACATTGGAGGGAAACCTACGAGCAGTACTTC. Translating gives CASSQHWRETYEQYF.

The chain links TRBV5-1 to TRBJ1-1; no clear D gene. CDR1 is SGHRS and CDR2 is YFSETQ in the germline V gene. The V end was cut by 0 bases, the J end by 3 bases, with 15 bases between. This CDR3 region has 16 residues. This CDR3 is CASSLALRSGYTEAFF. CDR3 nucleotide sequence: TGCGCCAGCAGCTTGGCTCTCCGCTCGGGATACACTGAAGCTTTCTTT.

With regard to this clone: This may arise from a read error, as a much more abundant clone is one base away. V is TRBV7-9 and J is TRBJ2-2, with 7 bases fitting TRBD1. Germline CDR1 reads SEHNR; CDR2 reads FQNEAQ (reference sequence). V gave up 6 bases and J gave up 5 bases; unmatched junction bases: 3. There are 13 residues in the CDR3. CDR3 sequence (DNA): TGTGCCAGCAGTGACAGGGCGACCGGGGAGCTGTTTTTT. Amino acid sequence: CASSDRATGELFF.

The DNA for the CDR3 is TGCGCCAGCAGTATGTTTTCGGGCCAAGCTGGGGCCAACGTCCTGACTTTC. Translating it yields CASSMFSGQAGANVLTF. V and J are TRBV5-1 and TRBJ2-6, with D unresolved. The CDR3 loop spans 17 amino acids. V was clipped by 5 bases and J by 2 bases, with 17 bases between them. From germline, CDR1 is SGHRS and CDR2 YFSETQ. The entire variable domain, with the rest obtained from reference TRBV5-1 and TRBJ2-6, is as follows: KAGVTQTPRYLIKTRGQQVTLSCSPISGHRSVSWYQQTPGQGLQFLFEYFSETQRNKGNFPGRFSGRQFSNSRSEMNVSTLELGDSALYLCASSMFSGQAGANVLTFGAGSRLTVL.

About this clone: Germline and junction disagree at one end, which may indicate a read error. The chain employs TRBV19 and TRBJ1-1; D is perhaps TRBD1 (5 bases). The CDR3 length is 14 residues. From germline, CDR1 is LNHDA and CDR2 SQIVND (reference sequence). CDR3: CASSIPGVKTEAFF. In DNA form, the CDR3 reads TGTGCCAGTAGTATACCGGGGGTGAAAACTGAAGCTTTCTTT.

The chain joins TRBV11-3 to TRBJ2-5, with TRBD2 matching 9 bases. CDR3 length: 18 residues. V dropped 5 bases and J dropped 7; count of bases not matched to a gene: 20. Looked up from germline, CDR1 is SGHNT and CDR2 is YENEEA. The CDR3 sequence: CASSASRESAGGRVTQYF. The CDR3 DNA follows: TGTGCCAGCAGCGCCTCACGAGAGTCGGCGGGGGGGCGGGTGACCCAGTACTTC. The full variable domain, its missing parts supplied by reference TRBV11-3 and TRBJ2-5, is EAGVVQSPRYKIIEKKQPVAFWCNPISGHNTLYWYLQNLGQGPELLIRYENEEAVDDSQLPKDRFSAERLKGVDSTLKIQPAELGDSAVYLCASSASRESAGGRVTQYFGPGTRLLVL.

The chain is built from TRBV6-5 and TRBJ2-7, with TRBD1 matching over 7 bases. The germline V gene encodes CDR1 MNHEY and CDR2 SVGAGI. There are 15 residues in the CDR3. V lost 6 bases to trimming and J lost 4 bases; unmatched junction nucleotides: 12. The CDR3 sequence: CASRYEDRKGYEQYF. The DNA for the CDR3 is TGTGCCAGCAGATACGAGGACAGGAAAGGTTACGAGCAGTACTTC.

The J gene is TRBJ2-7, the V gene TRBV6-5, with D possibly matching TRBD2 (5 bases). Germline lookup yields CDR1 MNHEY and CDR2 SVGAGI. V lost 8 bases and J 4 bases, leaving 15 bases between the germline ends. The CDR3 consists of 13 residues. The chain's CDR3 is CASSDWLPYEQYF. The CDR3 coding sequence is TGTGCCAGCTCGGACTGGCTCCCTTACGAGCAGTACTTC.

The genes are TRBV5-4 and TRBJ1-2; 9 bases map to TRBD1. The CDR3 totals 15 residues. Germline-derived CDR1 and CDR2 are SGHNT and YYREEE (reference sequence). Losses at the gene ends were 4 bases for V and 1 base for J; bases not matched to a gene: 5. Here the CDR3 reads CASSTRQGGNYGYTF. The CDR3 DNA is TGTGCCAGCAGCACTCGACAGGGGGGTAACTATGGCTACACCTTC.

This clone came up a few times. V gene TRBV12-5 combines with J gene TRBJ2-2, with TRBD2 identical over 10 bases. CDR1 is LGHNT, CDR2 FRNRAP, per germline. Losses at the gene ends were 4 bases for V and 6 bases for J; bases not matched to a gene: 5. This CDR3 comprises 15 residues. The CDR3 coding sequence is TGTGCTAGTGGTTCAGGACTAGCGGAACCCGGGGAGCTGTTTTTT. Its translation: CASGSGLAEPGELFF.

The V and J genes are TRBV24-1 and TRBJ2-5; 10 bases map to TRBD1. The V gene end was trimmed by 4 bases and the J gene end by 4 bases; junction bases not matched to a gene: 8. The germline V gene has CDR1 KGHDR and CDR2 SFDVKD. This CDR3 region has 16 residues. The CDR3 DNA reads TGTGCCACCAGTGAACCCCGGACAGGGGGTACAGAGACCCAGTACTTC. It encodes CATSEPRTGGTETQYF.

The sample holds many counts of this clone. The rearrangement links TRBV6-6 to TRBJ1-1; 10 bases map to TRBD1. CDR1 is MNHNY and CDR2 is SVGAGI in the germline V gene (reference sequence). V shed 6 bases, J shed 4 bases, and the junction held 5 bases outside the gene matches. CDR3 size: 14 residues. The CDR3 protein is CASRDRGLGTEAFF. The CDR3 nucleotides are TGTGCCAGCAGAGACAGGGGGCTGGGCACTGAAGCTTTCTTT.

This chain connects TRBV5-8 to TRBJ2-2, with 11 bases aligning to TRBD2. The CDR3 has 16 residues. Germline V lookup: CDR1 SGHTS, CDR2 YDEGEE. V lost 1 base to trimming and J lost 4 bases; unmatched junction nucleotides: 3. CDR3 DNA sequence: TGTGCCAGCAGCTTGTTCCTAGCGGGGGGCACCGGGGAGCTGTTTTTT. It specifies CASSLFLAGGTGELFF.

The chain links TRBV5-3 to TRBJ1-5, with D perhaps matching TRBD1 (6 bases). TRBV5-3 is filed as an ORF, its function uncertain. CDR3 length equals 13 residues. V was clipped by 7 bases and J by 5 bases, with 13 bases between them. DNA of the CDR3: TGTGCCAGATCACAGGGTTCGTATCAGCCCCAGCATTTT. It codes for CARSQGSYQPQHF.

The chain couples TRBV5-1 to TRBJ1-4; possibly TRBD1 for D (5 bases). This CDR3 spans 13 amino acids. The germline gives CDR1 SGHRS, CDR2 YFSETQ. V was trimmed by 7 bases and J by 5 bases, leaving 12 bases between them. CDR3 sequence reads: CASARQPNEKLFF. The CDR3 coding sequence is TGCGCCAGCGCCCGACAGCCCAATGAAAAACTGTTTTTT.

The rearrangement uses TRBV14 and TRBJ1-6, with D uncertain. The germline gives CDR1 SGHDN, CDR2 FVKESK. The CDR3 consists of 14 residues. The germline V and J ends were trimmed by 4 bases and 11 bases, with 15 bases remaining between them. CDR3 nucleotides: TGTGCCAGCAGCCTCATTACTAGCGGTGCACCCCTCCACTTT. Translation: CASSLITSGAPLHF.

This clone came up a few times. V and J are TRBV4-2 and TRBJ1-4; 9 nucleotides match TRBD1. Germline V CDR1 and CDR2: LGHNA, YNFKEQ. The V and J ends lost 3 bases and 6 bases, in that order; junction bases with no gene match: 5. The CDR3 loop spans 15 amino acids. Here the CDR3 DNA reads TGTGCCAGCAGCCAGGGGACAGGGCGGGATGAAAAACTGTTTTTT. Residues: CASSQGTGRDEKLFF.

The gene calls are TRBV2 and TRBJ2-2; TRBD2 matches 12 bases. Germline V gene lookup returns CDR1 SNHLY and CDR2 FYNNEI. J lost 7 bases, V lost 4 bases, and 7 bases had no gene match. The CDR3 is 16 residues long. CDR3 sequence reads: CASSGLAGDIDGELFF. Written as DNA, the CDR3 is TGTGCCAGCAGTGGACTAGCGGGGGACATCGACGGGGAGCTGTTTTTT.

The chain couples TRBV19 to TRBJ2-5, with D possibly TRBD1 on 6 matching bases. The germline V gene encodes CDR1 LNHDA and CDR2 SQIVND (reference sequence). The V and J ends lost 5 bases and 1 base respectively, with 11 bases between them. There are 14 residues in the CDR3. This CDR3 reads CASSVTGSQETQYF. The CDR3 bases are TGTGCCAGTAGTGTGACAGGTAGCCAAGAGACCCAGTACTTC. Supplemented by reference TRBV19 and TRBJ2-5, the full variable domain reads DGGITQSPKYLFRKEGQNVTLSCEQNLNHDAMYWYRQDPGQGLRLIYYSQIVNDFQKGDIAEGYSVSREKKESFPLTVTSAQKNPTAFYLCASSVTGSQETQYFGPGTRLLVL.

V gene TRBV11-2 combines with J gene TRBJ1-1; 7 positions agree with TRBD1. The CDR3 is 16 residues long. The germline gives CDR1 SGHAT, CDR2 FQNNGV. The V gene end was trimmed by 2 bases and the J gene end by 3 bases; junction bases not matched to a gene: 9. In nucleotides, the CDR3 is TGTGCCAGCAGCTTACGAGGGACAGTCAGGTACACTGAAGCTTTCTTT. Protein: CASSLRGTVRYTEAFF.

CDR3 loop: CASSLRLGSEKLFF. The CDR3, as DNA: TGTGCCAGCAGCTTAAGACTTGGCAGTGAAAAACTGTTTTTT. The chain couples TRBV7-6 to TRBJ1-4; no clear D gene. The ends were cut back, 2 bases at V and 7 bases at J, with 11 bases in the middle. Looked up from germline, CDR1 is SGHVS and CDR2 is FNYEAQ. There are 14 residues in the CDR3.